A few counts support the clone carrying this TCR beta chain. The record originates from a study of T-cell reconstitution after alpha-beta-depleted transplantation in children. Unique molecular identifiers featured in how the TCRbeta library was prepared. A single record per CDR3 protein comes from TCRdb applying MiXCR to the PCR reads. The data show hundreds of thousands of distinct CDR3 sequences, 13% seen once. V lost 7 bases, J lost 6 bases, and 19 bases lay in between. The CDR3 runs to 15 residues. Germline V CDR1 and CDR2: MNHEY, SMNVEV (reference sequence). The J gene is TRBJ2-1, the V gene TRBV27; D not certain. The sample was PBMCs, taken before TCRalphabeta/CD19-depleted stem cell transplant. This TCR was recovered from a girl aged 2 to 9 with congenital amegakaryocytic thrombocytopenia, due to receive a stem cell transplant. CDR3 nucleotide sequence: TGTGCCAGCACAGGATCCGAAGTCCGCTTCAATGAGCAGTTCTTC. Protein: CASTGSEVRFNEQFF.